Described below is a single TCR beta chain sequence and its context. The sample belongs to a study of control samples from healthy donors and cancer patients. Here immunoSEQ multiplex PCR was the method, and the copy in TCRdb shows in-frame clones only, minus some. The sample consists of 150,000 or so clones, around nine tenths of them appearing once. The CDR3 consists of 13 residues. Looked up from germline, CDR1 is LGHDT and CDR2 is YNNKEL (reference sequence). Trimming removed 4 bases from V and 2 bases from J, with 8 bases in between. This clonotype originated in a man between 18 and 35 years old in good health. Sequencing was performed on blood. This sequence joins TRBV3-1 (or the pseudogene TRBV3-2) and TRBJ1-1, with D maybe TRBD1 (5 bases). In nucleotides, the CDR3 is TGTGCCAGCAGCCTGCAGGGTAACACTGAAGCTTTCTTT. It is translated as CASSLQGNTEAFF.